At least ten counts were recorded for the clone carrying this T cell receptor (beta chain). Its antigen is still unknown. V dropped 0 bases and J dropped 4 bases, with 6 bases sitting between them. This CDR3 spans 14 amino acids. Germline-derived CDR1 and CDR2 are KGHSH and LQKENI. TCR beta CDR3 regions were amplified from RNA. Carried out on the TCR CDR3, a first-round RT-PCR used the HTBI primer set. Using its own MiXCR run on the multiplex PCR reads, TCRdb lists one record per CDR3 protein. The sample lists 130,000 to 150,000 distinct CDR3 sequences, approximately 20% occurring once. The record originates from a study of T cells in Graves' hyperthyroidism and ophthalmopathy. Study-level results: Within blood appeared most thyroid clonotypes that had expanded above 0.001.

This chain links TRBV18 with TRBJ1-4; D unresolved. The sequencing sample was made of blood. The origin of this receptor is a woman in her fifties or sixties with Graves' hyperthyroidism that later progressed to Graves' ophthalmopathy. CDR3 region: CASSPPELNEKLFF. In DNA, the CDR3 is TGTGCCAGCTCACCACCGGAGCTTAATGAAAAACTGTTTTTT.